The rows below give T cell receptor beta chains drawn from one sample of a study of human T cells and chemical hapten exposure. TCRdb reprocessed the RACE reads with MiXCR, giving one entry per CDR3 protein. This repertoire shows 300,000 to 450,000 distinct CDR3 sequences, roughly 5% found once; its top ten account for around 2.6%. The starting material was whole blood, obtained in connection with sensitization to the hapten diphenylcyclopropenone (DPC). These receptors came from a woman aged 45-65 years with alopecia areata. Some clones in this sample may be carry-over from other donors' samples. The CDR3 runs from the conserved cysteine through the conserved F or W. A D gene is named only where the DNA matches it firmly. Where a row states a size, it is once, few, many or the class of an expanded clone; other rows omit it.

>TRBJ2-2|TRBV30|-|-
TGTGCTTTCGCTTGGGAGGACTCCGTCGGGGAGCTGTTTTTT
CAFAWEDSVGELFF
>TRBJ1-3|TRBV12-3/TRBV12-4|TRBD1|few
TGTGCCAGCAGACCTACAGGGGGTAGTGGCTCTGGAAACACCATATATTTT
CASRPTGGSGSGNTIYF
>TRBJ2-1|TRBV7-2|-|-
TGTGCCAGCAGCGGAATCGGGTCCTACAATGAGCAGTTCTTC
CASSGIGSYNEQFF
>TRBJ2-3|TRBV20-1|TRBD1|-
TGCAGTGCTCCTGTCCCGGGACAGGGGGGAGATACGCAGTATTTT
CSAPVPGQGGDTQYF
>TRBJ2-5|TRBV5-1|-|-
TGCGCCAGCAGCCGCTCCACGGGTTCACAAGAGACCCAGTACTTC
CASSRSTGSQETQYF
>TRBJ2-1|TRBV6-5|-|-
TGTGCCAGCAGTTACTCCCAGAGCTACAATGAGCAGTTCTTC
CASSYSQSYNEQFF
>TRBJ2-7|TRBV5-6|TRBD1|few
TGTGCCAGCAGCTCCGGGACAGGGAGAGGCGAGCAGTACTTC
CASSSGTGRGEQYF
>TRBJ2-7|TRBV3-1|TRBD2|many
TGTGCCAGCCGGCAACTAGCGGGGGGAGCCGGGCCCTACGAGCAGTACTTC
CASRQLAGGAGPYEQYF
>TRBJ1-5|TRBV5-1|TRBD1|many
TGCGCCAGCAGCCCGGGACAGGGAGGAAATCAGCCCCAGCATTTT
CASSPGQGGNQPQHF
>TRBJ1-2|TRBV25-1|-|few
TGTGCCAGCAAGGATTCTTTCGGCTACACCTTC
CASKDSFGYTF
>TRBJ1-1|TRBV3-1|TRBD1|-
TGTGCCAGCAGCCAGGGACAGATCACTGAAGCTTTCTTT
CASSQGQITEAFF
>TRBJ2-1|TRBV12-3/TRBV12-4|-|-
TGTGCCAGCAGTTTTGGAGCGAGGGATGAGCAGTTCTTC
CASSFGARDEQFF
>TRBJ2-7|TRBV27|-|-
TGTGCCAGCAGTTTAACCGCCCGGGCCGAGCAGTACTTC
CASSLTARAEQYF
>TRBJ2-6|TRBV28|-|few
TGTGCCAGCAACCTCCTCGGGGCCAACGTCCTGACTTTC
CASNLLGANVLTF